The rows below give T cell receptor beta chains drawn from one sample of a study of blood T cell repertoires in COVID-19. This table comes from immunoSEQ multiplex PCR, and its TCRdb copy is limited to in-frame clones, with some not included. The data contain 470,000 or so clones, roughly 88% of them singletons. The source material was peripheral blood. Source of these receptors: a human donor in a cohort sampled during active COVID-19. Each CDR3 is given without its conserved first and last residue. Each record gives: V gene, J gene, clone size, CDR3 protein. Clone sizes are given selectively: once, few, many, or a class where the clone is expanded.

TRBV4-2	TRBJ1-2	-	ASSPSGQGNYGYT
TRBV7-2	TRBJ1-6	-	ASSLRQGAYNSPLH
TRBV9	TRBJ2-5	-	ASSVATVPRRETQY
TRBV13	TRBJ1-2	-	ASSPYDSPSYGYT
TRBV28	TRBJ1-1	-	ASRHAGAIEAF
TRBV28	TRBJ1-1	-	ASSRDRGSEAF
TRBV5-1	TRBJ2-4	-	ASSLVQNVAKNIQY
TRBV19	TRBJ2-2	-	ASSIKGGRTGELF
TRBV5-1	TRBJ2-7	-	ASSFNRNFYEQY
TRBV6-5	TRBJ2-7	-	ASSYSGGSGTYEQY
TRBV29-1	TRBJ1-2	-	SGWTGVDYGYT
TRBV5-6	TRBJ2-5	few	ASSFGTGDSQETQY
TRBV29-1	TRBJ1-1	-	SVEGAGQNTEAF
TRBV28	TRBJ2-7	few	ASSLQGAFYEQY
TRBV18	TRBJ2-7	-	ASSPGLAGVYEQY
TRBV4-1	TRBJ1-1	-	ASSPGDSRLYTEAF
TRBV2	TRBJ2-1	-	ASNRQKENEQF
TRBV7-2	TRBJ2-7	-	ASSHLKRGEQY
TRBV27	TRBJ2-2	-	ASSPLAGGGTGELF
TRBV9	TRBJ2-2	-	ASSVDETGFEEDTGELF
TRBV3-1/TRBV3-2	TRBJ2-5	-	ASSQAGGVETQY
TRBV14	TRBJ2-7	-	ASSPTGPTYEQY
TRBV28	TRBJ1-1	-	ASSLANTEAF
TRBV5-1	TRBJ1-5	once	ASSPGTGGERPQH
TRBV27	TRBJ1-5	-	ASRPLGTGGAQPQH
TRBV7-2	TRBJ2-1	few	ASSSSSYNEQF
TRBV27	TRBJ2-3	-	ASSPRERDTQY
TRBV24-1	TRBJ2-7	-	ATSDSGSGGGLYEQY
TRBV5-4	TRBJ2-5	once	ASSMGTQETQY
TRBV27	TRBJ1-2	-	ASSLGTGGLSGYT
TRBV5-1	TRBJ2-5	-	ASRMVAGGETQY
TRBV18	TRBJ2-7	-	ASSPRPEGEQY
TRBV29-1	TRBJ1-5	-	SVLTGGHQPQH
TRBV27	TRBJ1-6	-	ASSLRRADSLH
TRBV28	TRBJ1-2	-	ASRTAGTGTGYT
TRBV19	TRBJ2-2	-	ASRELSGAGELF
TRBV28	TRBJ2-2	-	ASRGTGGGTGELF
TRBV7-9	TRBJ2-3	-	ASSFQGPSGRHTQY
TRBV10-3	TRBJ1-1	-	AISGGGRGMNTEAF
TRBV6-2/TRBV6-3	TRBJ2-5	-	ASTPRPPTTQETQY
TRBV5-1	TRBJ2-7	-	ASSRTSPYEQY
TRBV19	TRBJ1-1	-	ASSTSLGQGATEAF
TRBV7-3	TRBJ2-1	-	ASSQSPSGAIYNEQF
TRBV4-2	TRBJ2-5	-	ASSPTGGETQY
TRBV10-3	TRBJ1-2	few	AISESGDRGMDGYT
TRBV5-6	TRBJ1-5	-	ASSLVGGRGNQPQH
TRBV30	TRBJ2-7	-	AWTVAGGPYEQY
TRBV5-1	TRBJ2-7	-	ASSRGQDYEQY
TRBV5-1	TRBJ2-1	-	ATYPSPGLARNEQF
TRBV27	TRBJ1-3	few	ASSPTGLAGGNTIY
TRBV7-2	TRBJ2-1	-	ASRRRGTNYNEQF
TRBV7-6	TRBJ2-1	-	ASSLNSGRAIYEQF
TRBV11-2	TRBJ1-4	-	ASSAGLNEKLF
TRBV5-6	TRBJ2-5	-	ASSDLKRGRDETQY
TRBV5-1	TRBJ2-1	-	ASTARTSLGNEQF
TRBV28	TRBJ1-1	-	ASSSSGQPEAF
TRBV28	TRBJ2-1	once	ASSFYLAEMNNEQF
TRBV6-5	TRBJ1-2	once	ASSSGYGYT
TRBV20-1	TRBJ1-2	-	SAEDYGYT
TRBV6-5	TRBJ1-1	-	ASSYYGEAF